This T cell receptor (beta chain) was sequenced in a study of blood T cell repertoires in COVID-19. On the study more broadly: PBMCs, B-cell-depleted T cells, or T cells provided the cDNA or gDNA that made up the material.

Study processing details: Amplification of reference gene primers provided the estimated nucleated cell counts. Only in-frame clones appear in the TCRdb table, and some are missing; sequencing was by immunoSEQ multiplex PCR. D and trimming were read from the DNA, whereas the V and J calls and clone size are those reported in that table. The sample has about 230,000 clones; approximately 88% are singletons. Living in 24 US areas, the participants were between roughly 18 and 95 years of age. There are 13 residues in the CDR3. CDR1 is LNHDA and CDR2 is SQIVND in the germline V gene (reference sequence). V shed 8 bases, J shed 4 bases, and the junction held 6 bases outside the gene matches.

The receptor comes from a middle-aged woman with acute COVID-19. The sample consisted of PBMCs or T cells enriched from blood (not recorded which). The chain has TRBV19 and TRBJ2-3; 7 nucleotides line up with TRBD2. CDR3 region: CASSLAGADTQYF. CDR3 coding DNA: TGTGCCAGTTCGCTGGCGGGAGCAGATACGCAGTATTTT.